A selection of T cell receptor beta chains follows, all from one sample in a study of T cells in Graves' hyperthyroidism and ophthalmopathy. Via MiXCR, TCRdb re-called the multiplex PCR reads, giving one row per CDR3 protein. The sample includes 300,000 to 450,000 distinct CDR3 sequences, around 25% of them seen just once. Sequencing used blood. The receptors were sampled from a man aged 45-65 years with Graves' hyperthyroidism. Each CDR3 is given with its conserved first and last residue. The D gene is left open where the match is weak. Expanded clones get a size class; other rows say once, few or many, or leave the size out.

abundance: NA
j_gene: TRBJ1-6
d_gene: NA
v_gene: TRBV7-2
CDR3aa: CASSLGTHSPLHF
CDR3nt: TGTGCCAGCAGTTTAGGGACTCATTCACCCCTCCACTTT

abundance: many
j_gene: TRBJ1-2
d_gene: NA
v_gene: TRBV28
CDR3aa: CASRLLGERQINYGYTF
CDR3nt: TGTGCCAGCAGACTATTGGGGGAGAGACAAATTAACTATGGCTACACCTTC

abundance: NA
j_gene: TRBJ2-3
d_gene: NA
v_gene: TRBV7-3
CDR3aa: CASSVTPQGTDTQYF
CDR3nt: TGTGCCAGCAGCGTAACACCCCAAGGCACAGATACGCAGTATTTT

abundance: many
j_gene: TRBJ2-7
d_gene: NA
v_gene: TRBV7-8
CDR3aa: CASSLRLNRYEQYF
CDR3nt: TGTGCCAGCAGCTTAAGACTAAACCGCTACGAGCAGTACTTC

abundance: few
j_gene: TRBJ2-7
d_gene: NA
v_gene: TRBV3-1
CDR3aa: CASSQGGLYEQYF
CDR3nt: TGTGCCAGCAGCCAAGGAGGCCTCTACGAGCAGTACTTC

abundance: many
j_gene: TRBJ2-1
d_gene: NA
v_gene: TRBV2
CDR3aa: CASSAMDEQFF
CDR3nt: TGTGCCAGCAGTGCTATGGATGAGCAGTTCTTC

abundance: NA
j_gene: TRBJ1-6
d_gene: NA
v_gene: TRBV4-1
CDR3aa: CASSQEPQSTVNSPLHF
CDR3nt: TGCGCCAGCAGCCAAGAGCCTCAATCTACAGTCAATTCACCCCTCCACTTT

abundance: NA
j_gene: TRBJ2-1
d_gene: NA
v_gene: TRBV6-5
CDR3aa: CASSYSGEAYNEQFF
CDR3nt: TGTGCCAGCAGTTACTCAGGGGAGGCTTACAATGAGCAGTTCTTC

abundance: NA
j_gene: TRBJ1-1
d_gene: TRBD1
v_gene: TRBV3-1
CDR3aa: CASSQDGIGGRNTEAFF
CDR3nt: TGTGCCAGCAGCCAAGATGGTATAGGGGGCAGGAACACTGAAGCTTTCTTT

abundance: few
j_gene: TRBJ2-3
d_gene: TRBD2
v_gene: TRBV11-3
CDR3aa: CASSLAGAGSDTQYF
CDR3nt: TGTGCCAGCAGCTTAGCGGGAGCGGGGTCAGATACGCAGTATTTT